A single sample gave rise to the 30 T cell receptor beta chains below, sequenced in a study of molecular identifiers for immune sequencing clone quantification. TCRdb independently ran MiXCR on the PCR reads; one entry per CDR3 protein. The repertoire holds 35,000 or so distinct CDR3 sequences, with approximately 20% as singletons. Sequencing was performed on naive CD8+ T cells from blood, with Jurkat cell RNA spiked in. This sample's subset: FACS-sorted CD8+CD4-CCR7+CD45RA+ naive T cells. The source of these receptors is a human donor in good health. Some libraries in this study had Jurkat cell RNA spiked in.

V usage is TRBV29-1 and J usage is TRBJ2-1; the D gene could be TRBD1 or TRBD2 (5 bases each). V lost 1 base and J lost 0, with 10 bases in between. CDR3 size: 15 residues. Per the germline V gene, CDR1 is SQVTM and CDR2 is ANQGSEA. Here the CDR3 reads CSVEGQGPSYNEQFF. In nucleotides, the CDR3 is TGCAGCGTTGAAGGCCAGGGACCCTCCTACAATGAGCAGTTCTTC.

The table lists this clonotype with many counts. The chain has TRBV7-6 and TRBJ2-7; unclear D gene. Germline CDR1 is SGHVS and CDR2 is FNYEAQ. This CDR3 spans 14 amino acids. V lost 0 bases and J lost 5, with 11 bases in between. The chain's CDR3 is CASSLAAGWDEQYF. CDR3 coding DNA: TGTGCCAGCAGCTTAGCCGCAGGATGGGACGAGCAGTACTTC. The entire variable domain, with the rest obtained from reference TRBV7-6 and TRBJ2-7, is as follows: GAGVSQSPRYKVTKRGQDVALRCDPISGHVSLYWYRQALGQGPEFLTYFNYEAQQDKSGLPNDRFSAERPEGSISTLTIQRTEQRDSAMYRCASSLAAGWDEQYFGPGTRLTVT.

This clonotype was seen many times. The genes are TRBV4-1 and TRBJ1-5, with D possibly being TRBD1 (5 bases). The CDR3 is 15 residues long. In germline, CDR1 is MGHRA, CDR2 YSYEKL. Trimming stripped 0 bases from V and 3 bases from J, with 9 bases between. CDR3 DNA sequence: TGCGCCAGCAGCCAAGATAGGACACCCAATCAGCCCCAGCATTTT. Translation gives CASSQDRTPNQPQHF.

This clonotype occurred many times. This chain connects TRBV5-6 to TRBJ2-6; D might be TRBD1 or TRBD2, each matching 5 bases. Germline V lookup: CDR1 SGHDT, CDR2 YYEEEE. V shed 7 bases and J shed 0 bases, with 11 bases lying between them. The CDR3 is 15 amino acids. The CDR3 region has the DNA TGTGCCAGCCGGGACGGGCGCTCTGGGGCCAACGTCCTGACTTTC. Amino acid sequence: CASRDGRSGANVLTF.

This clonotype has ten or more counts. The gene calls are TRBV4-2 and TRBJ2-3; tentatively, D is TRBD1 or TRBD2 (5 bases each). The V end lost 0 bases, the J end lost 2 bases, and 15 bases lay between the germline ends. CDR1 is LGHNA and CDR2 is YNFKEQ in the germline V gene. The CDR3 length is 17 residues. CDR3 sequence reads: CASSQDDYGADTDTQYF. The DNA of the CDR3 is TGTGCCAGCAGCCAAGACGATTACGGGGCTGACACAGATACGCAGTATTTT.

This clonotype was counted at least ten times. This sequence joins TRBV5-5 and TRBJ2-3; D unclear. The CDR3 is 17 residues long. CDR1 is SGHKS, CDR2 YYEKEE, per germline (reference sequence). Trimming shortened V by 0 bases and J by 0 bases, and 14 bases separated the two germline ends. The CDR3 DNA reads TGTGCCAGCAGCTTGGATTTCCTTCCAACTAGCACAGATACGCAGTATTTT. It encodes CASSLDFLPTSTDTQYF. The whole variable domain, filled in from reference TRBV5-5 and TRBJ2-3, reads DAGVTQSPTHLIKTRGQQVTLRCSPISGHKSVSWYQQVLGQGPQFIFQYYEKEERGRGNFPDRFSARQFPNYSSELNVNALLLGDSALYLCASSLDFLPTSTDTQYFGPGTRLTVL.

This clonotype has a count of ten or more. The chain links TRBV6-2 or TRBV6-3 to TRBJ2-3; D remains ambiguous. Germline V CDR1 and CDR2: MNHEY, SVGEGT. Between the trimmed V and J ends, which lost 5 bases and 4 bases, there was a span of 16 bases. The CDR3 extends over 15 amino acids. Here the CDR3 DNA reads TGTGCCAGCAGTCAAGACACGGCGAGACCAGATACGCAGTATTTT. This encodes CASSQDTARPDTQYF.

This clonotype was counted only a few times. This rearrangement joins TRBV18 to TRBJ2-5, with D perhaps assigned TRBD1 or TRBD2 (5 bases each). Germline-derived CDR1 and CDR2 are KGHSH and LQKENI. The CDR3 is made up of 17 amino acids. V was clipped by 6 bases and J by 4 bases, with 24 bases between them. As DNA, the CDR3 is TGTGCCAGCTCTGTCAGTCCGACAGAGGAGGCTCGAGAGACCCAGTACTTC. Translating it yields CASSVSPTEEARETQYF.

This clonotype was seen repeatedly, ten times or more. The chain employs TRBV10-2 and TRBJ2-3; 10 nucleotides line up with TRBD1. The CDR3 length is 16 residues. CDR1 is WSHSY and CDR2 is SAAADI in the germline V gene. V dropped 6 bases and J dropped 4; count of bases not matched to a gene: 10. CDR3 in DNA: TGCGCCAGCAGCTCCCCGGGACAGGGGATTTCAGATACGCAGTATTTT. It specifies CASSSPGQGISDTQYF.

As for this clonotype: A much larger clone lies one base from this, so it may be a read error. The chain carries TRBV12-3 or TRBV12-4 and TRBJ2-7, with 7 bases matching TRBD1. V lost 8 bases, J lost 4 bases, and 8 bases stayed unmatched. The CDR3 covers 13 residues. The CDR3 DNA is TGTGCCAGCGGTTCCGGCAGGGGGTACGAGCAGTACTTC. The encoded protein is CASGSGRGYEQYF.

About this clonotype: An end of the junction differs from the germline gene, which may be a read error. The V and J genes are TRBV7-7 and TRBJ2-5; D unresolved. The CDR3 contains 11 residues. Germline-derived CDR1 and CDR2 are SSHAT and FNYEAQ (reference sequence). CDR3 nucleotide sequence: TGTGCTAGCAGCTTAGACGGGACCCAGTACTTC. It translates to CASSLDGTQYF.

At least ten counts were recorded for this clonotype. The chain links TRBV4-1 to TRBJ2-3; D is undetermined. The V gene lost 0 bases and the J gene lost 1 base, with 5 bases spanning the gap. Germline V lookup: CDR1 MGHRA, CDR2 YSYEKL. The CDR3 runs to 14 residues. CDR3 in DNA: TGCGCCAGCAGCCAAGACTGGGGCACAGATACGCAGTATTTT. Translation gives CASSQDWGTDTQYF.

This chain joins TRBV4-3 and TRBJ1-2; TRBD1 might be the D (6 bases). V lost 1 base, J lost 7 bases, and 16 bases lay in between. Per the germline V gene, CDR1 is LGHNA and CDR2 is YSLEER. The CDR3 covers 15 residues. CDR3 residues: CASSQVQGSFCGYTF. In nucleotides, the CDR3 is TGCGCCAGCAGCCAAGTACAGGGATCCTTCTGTGGCTACACCTTC.

In its sample, this clonotype was seen many times. This chain uses TRBV5-5 with TRBJ1-4; possibly TRBD1 for D (5 bases). From germline, CDR1 is SGHKS and CDR2 YYEKEE (reference sequence). There are 16 residues in the CDR3. V gave up 4 bases and J gave up 3 bases, with 16 bases separating them. This chain's CDR3 is CASSKRGGGANEKLFF. DNA for the CDR3: TGTGCCAGCAGCAAACGGGGTGGAGGGGCTAATGAAAAACTGTTTTTT.

This clonotype was recorded at least ten times. The gene calls are TRBV20-1 and TRBJ2-7; perhaps TRBD1 as D (6 bases). Germline CDR1 is DFQATT and CDR2 is SNEGSKA (reference sequence). The CDR3 runs to 12 residues. V was pared by 5 bases and J by 5 bases, with 13 bases between. The CDR3 protein is CSAPTGRNEQYF. The CDR3 DNA reads as TGCAGTGCTCCCACAGGGCGCAACGAGCAGTACTTC.

This clonotype was counted at least ten times. The rearrangement links TRBV7-9 to TRBJ1-4; D is ambiguous. Germline-derived CDR1 and CDR2 are SEHNR and FQNEAQ (reference sequence). V gave up 5 bases and J gave up 0 bases, with 13 bases separating them. The CDR3 sequence is 16 residues long. The CDR3 sequence is CASSLDPKTTNEKLFF. The CDR3 DNA is TGTGCCAGCAGCCTAGACCCCAAGACAACTAATGAAAAACTGTTTTTT.

This clonotype has just a few counts. The chain has TRBV11-2 and TRBJ2-5; 10 nucleotides match TRBD2. The junction had 15 bases not matched to a gene; V was cut back by 5 bases and J by 3 bases. The CDR3 covers 18 residues. CDR1 and CDR2 from the germline V gene are SGHAT and FQNNGV. The CDR3 is CASSPTSFGLAGEETQYF. In DNA form, the CDR3 reads TGTGCCAGCAGCCCTACGAGTTTCGGTCTAGCGGGAGAAGAGACCCAGTACTTC.

This clonotype showed up just a few times. The V call is TRBV20-1, the J call TRBJ2-7; D unresolved. Trimming pared 3 bases from V and 3 bases from J, leaving 12 bases between. The CDR3 contains 13 residues. Germline lookup yields CDR1 DFQATT and CDR2 SNEGSKA (reference sequence). The CDR3 DNA follows: TGCAGTGCTAGCCACGCAGAACTCTACGAGCAGTACTTC. It yields the protein CSASHAELYEQYF.

This clonotype has more than one count but fewer than ten. For the CDR3, the DNA is TGTGCCAGCAGCCCCAAAGTACTCCGACAGGATGAGCAGTTCTTC. It yields the protein CASSPKVLRQDEQFF. V is TRBV7-9 and J is TRBJ2-1, with D perhaps matching TRBD1 (6 bases). Trimming removed 5 bases from V and 8 bases from J, with 19 bases in between. CDR1 is SEHNR, CDR2 FQNEAQ, per germline (reference sequence). The length of the CDR3 is 15 residues.

This clonotype was counted many times. The chain couples TRBV7-9 to TRBJ1-1; 8 bases are a match to TRBD1. Trimming at V came to 2 bases and at J to 5 bases, leaving 4 bases not matched to a gene. The CDR3 runs to 14 residues. Per the germline V gene, CDR1 is SEHNR and CDR2 is FQNEAQ (reference sequence). CDR3 protein: CASSLQGAGTEAFF. The CDR3 DNA follows: TGTGCCAGCAGCTTACAGGGGGCAGGAACTGAAGCTTTCTTT.

Ten or more counts support this clonotype. The CDR3 coding sequence is TGCAGTGCTCTTGACAGGGGGCTCGGGGAGCAGTACTTC. Its protein product is CSALDRGLGEQYF. The chain carries TRBV20-1 and TRBJ2-7, with TRBD1 matching 10 bases. Unmatched junction bases numbered 8, after V lost 5 bases and J lost 7 bases. This CDR3 has 13 residues. Germline V gives CDR1 DFQATT, CDR2 SNEGSKA (reference sequence).

Notes on this clonotype: Just one base apart from a much larger clone, this may be a read error. The chain couples TRBV24-1 to TRBJ2-1, with unresolved D. Germline V lookup: CDR1 KGHDR, CDR2 SFDVKD. The CDR3 has 16 amino acids. CDR3 residues: CATSDFNGPVYNEQLF. The CDR3 DNA follows: TGTGCCACCAGTGATTTCAACGGCCCGGTCTACAATGAGCAGCTCTTC.

At least ten counts were recorded for this clonotype. The chain combines TRBV6-5 with TRBJ2-7; tentative D call: TRBD2 (6 bases). Germline V lookup: CDR1 MNHEY, CDR2 SVGAGI. V lost 5 bases, J lost 7 bases, and 18 bases lay in between. This CDR3 has 14 residues. The CDR3 reads CASSVGVLGGEQYF. CDR3 nucleotides: TGTGCCAGCAGTGTTGGAGTCTTGGGGGGAGAGCAGTACTTC.

This chain links TRBV4-1 with TRBJ2-2; maybe TRBD2 (5 bases). Deletions cut 4 bases from V and 6 bases from J, with 12 bases between. The germline CDR1 and CDR2 sequences are MGHRA and YSYEKL. CDR3 length equals 14 residues. CDR3 nucleotides: TGCGCCAGCAGCCTTGGGTCCGGGGCCGGGGAGCTGTTTTTT. Its protein product is CASSLGSGAGELFF.

This clonotype was detected a few times. The rearrangement uses TRBV9 and TRBJ2-3; the D is unclear. V lost 4 bases and J 2 bases, leaving 8 bases between the germline ends. The CDR3 has 13 amino acids. Germline V gene sequence: CDR1 SGDLS, CDR2 YYNGEE. The CDR3 region is CASSPANTDTQYF. The DNA for the CDR3 is TGTGCCAGCAGCCCAGCCAACACAGATACGCAGTATTTT. The variable domain in full, with the rest retrieved from reference TRBV9 and TRBJ2-3, is DSGVTQTPKHLITATGQRVTLRCSPRSGDLSVYWYQQSLDQGLQFLIQYYNGEERAKGNILERFSAQQFPDLHSELNLSSLELGDSALYFCASSPANTDTQYFGPGTRLTVL.

This clonotype has only one observation. A much larger clone differs from this one at a single base, so this may be a read error. This rearrangement joins TRBV27 to TRBJ2-2; D may correspond to TRBD1 or TRBD2 (6 bases each). Germline V gives CDR1 MNHEY, CDR2 SMNVEV (reference sequence). The CDR3 length is 16 residues. CDR3 DNA: TGTGCCAGCGGGGGGCGGGGTGTTATCGACACCAGGGAGCTGTTTTTT. Protein product: CASGGRGVIDTRELFF.

By share of the sample, this clonotype is medium-sized. The chain has TRBV6-5 and TRBJ2-3; no clear D. The V end was cut by 5 bases, the J end by 3 bases, with 9 bases between. From germline, CDR1 is MNHEY and CDR2 SVGAGI. The CDR3 is 13 residues long. CDR3 protein: CASSPLETDTQYF. The DNA of the CDR3 is TGTGCCAGCAGTCCTCTAGAGACAGATACGCAGTATTTT.

A word on this clonotype: This may arise from a read error, as a much more abundant clone is one base away. The J gene is TRBJ1-2, the V gene TRBV3-1; no firm D call. Germline CDR1 and CDR2: LGHDT and YNNKEL (reference sequence). There are 15 residues in the CDR3. The CDR3 nucleotides read TGTGCCAGCAGCCAAGTCACGGGGTCTAACCATGGCTACACCTTC. The encoded protein is CASSQVTGSNHGYTF.

There are many counts of this clonotype. The chain carries TRBV11-1 and TRBJ2-3, with a possible D match to TRBD2 (5 bases). The CDR3 contains 13 residues. Trimming pared 7 bases from V and 2 bases from J, leaving 10 bases between. In germline, CDR1 is SGHAT, CDR2 FQDESV (reference sequence). DNA for the CDR3: TGTGCCAGCACAGCGGTTCACACAGATACGCAGTATTTT. Its translation is CASTAVHTDTQYF.

This clonotype has ten or more counts. The chain has TRBV6-2 or TRBV6-3 and TRBJ2-7; no firm D call. V lost 5 bases and J lost 0, with 11 bases in between. CDR1 MNHEY and CDR2 SVGEGT come from the germline V gene. The length of the CDR3 is 14 residues. The CDR3 here is CASSPRWSSYEQYF. In nucleotides, the CDR3 is TGTGCCAGCAGTCCCCGATGGAGCTCCTACGAGCAGTACTTC.